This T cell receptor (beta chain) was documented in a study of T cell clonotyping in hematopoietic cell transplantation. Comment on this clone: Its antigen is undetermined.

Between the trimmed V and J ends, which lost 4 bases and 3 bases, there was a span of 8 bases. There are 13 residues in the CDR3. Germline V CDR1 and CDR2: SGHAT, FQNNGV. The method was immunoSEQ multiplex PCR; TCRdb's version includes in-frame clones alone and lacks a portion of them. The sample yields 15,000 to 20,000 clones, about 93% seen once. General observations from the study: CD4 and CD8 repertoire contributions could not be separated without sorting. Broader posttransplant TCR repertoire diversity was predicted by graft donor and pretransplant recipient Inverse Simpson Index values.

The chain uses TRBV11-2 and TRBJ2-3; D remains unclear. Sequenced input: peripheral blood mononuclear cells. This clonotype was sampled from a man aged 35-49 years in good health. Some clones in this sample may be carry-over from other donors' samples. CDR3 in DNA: TGTGCCAGCAGCTATTTTGGAACAGATACGCAGTATTTT. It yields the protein CASSYFGTDTQYF.